Shown below are 8 T cell receptor beta chains from a single sample sequenced in a study of T cell changes during pregnancy in multiple sclerosis. Sequencing used immunoSEQ multiplex PCR; TCRdb keeps in-frame clones, though not all of them. The sample has under 70,000 clones, about 90% seen once. The source was peripheral blood, collected in the third trimester of pregnancy. All receptors derive from a female donor in good health, enrolled as a control in a pregnancy study.

This clone appeared a few times. The J gene is TRBJ2-5, the V gene TRBV6-1; maybe TRBD2 (6 bases). Trimming stripped 3 bases from V and 5 bases from J, with 7 bases between. This CDR3 contains 12 residues. Looked up from germline, CDR1 is MNHNS and CDR2 is SASEGT. CDR3 sequence: CASSDRGETQYF. The CDR3 DNA follows: TGTGCCAGCAGTGACCGGGGGGAGACCCAGTACTTC.

This rearrangement joins TRBV25-1 to TRBJ1-1, with D unresolved. Trimming cost V 7 bases and J 2 bases, with 20 bases left between them. This CDR3 spans 16 amino acids. The germline CDR1 and CDR2 sequences are MGHDK and SYGVNS. DNA for the CDR3: TGTGCCAGCACCCCCAAGAGGAGTGGTGTAAACACTGAAGCTTTCTTT. Protein sequence: CASTPKRSGVNTEAFF.

J is TRBJ2-5 and V is TRBV27, with 11 bases that match TRBD1. In germline, CDR1 is MNHEY, CDR2 SMNVEV (reference sequence). With 5 bases clipped from V and 4 bases from J, the junction kept 6 bases outside the gene matches. This CDR3 comprises 15 residues. CDR3 sequence reads: CASSPRDRGTETQYF. DNA of the CDR3: TGTGCCAGCAGTCCAAGGGACAGGGGGACAGAGACCCAGTACTTC.

The chain has TRBV19 and TRBJ1-5; 7 positions agree with TRBD1. Unmatched junction bases numbered 3, after V lost 1 base and J lost 3 bases. Germline-derived CDR1 and CDR2 are LNHDA and SQIVND (reference sequence). The CDR3 has 15 amino acids. The CDR3: CASSIGTGDNQPQHF. The DNA for the CDR3 is TGTGCCAGTAGTATAGGGACAGGCGACAATCAGCCCCAGCATTTT.

The chain links TRBV5-6 to TRBJ1-1; D is unclear. The CDR3 has 12 amino acids. Germline assignment: CDR1 SGHDT and CDR2 YYEEEE. Trimming left V 4 bases short and J 4 bases short, with 8 bases between. The CDR3 region has the DNA TGTGCCAGCAGCCCCGGGATCACTGAAGCTTTCTTT. Translation: CASSPGITEAFF.

The rearrangement joins TRBV6-5 to TRBJ2-1; D is perhaps TRBD1 (5 bases). Germline V CDR1 and CDR2: MNHEY, SVGAGI. The V end was cut by 4 bases, the J end by 6 bases, with 7 bases between. This CDR3 spans 12 amino acids. The CDR3 reads CASSSDSNEQFF. CDR3 in DNA: TGTGCCAGCAGTTCCGACAGCAATGAGCAGTTCTTC.

The V and J genes are TRBV6-1 and TRBJ2-1; 9 positions match TRBD2. In germline, CDR1 is MNHNS, CDR2 SASEGT. The CDR3 spans 19 residues. V dropped 2 bases and J dropped 4; count of bases not matched to a gene: 15. In DNA form, the CDR3 reads TGTGCCAGCAGTGAACACAGGCGTTCGACTAGCGGCAAGTACAATGAGCAGTTCTTC. Its protein product is CASSEHRRSTSGKYNEQFF.

The chain carries TRBV11-3 and TRBJ2-1, with 7 bases that match TRBD2. CDR3 length: 16 residues. The germline gives CDR1 SGHNT, CDR2 YENEEA. V dropped 0 bases and J dropped 6; count of bases not matched to a gene: 8. As DNA, the CDR3 is TGTGCCAGCAGCTTAGATACGGCTAGCGGAACCAATGAGCAGTTCTTC. It yields the protein CASSLDTASGTNEQFF.